This T cell receptor (beta chain) was obtained from a study of cytomegalovirus exposure and HLA in healthy donors. The wider study: A prior study identified 117 million unique TCR beta sequences from 200 million or so T cells. Study-level points and caveats: The authors later found TCR association rates varying by HLA locus, with DRB1 most and HLA-C fewest. A later analysis linked around 15,000 TCR beta sequences to HLA alleles at 0.05 false discovery rate. The authors later linked a missense DCLRE1C variant to TCR beta V- and J-gene trimming.

The PCR had 60 Vbeta and 13 Jbeta primers. Only in-frame clones appear in the TCRdb table, and some are missing; sequencing was by immunoSEQ multiplex PCR. The table has 120,000 to 150,000 clones, more than 70% seen once. The sample holds one count of this clone. Its target is unknown. CDR1 and CDR2 (germline): SGHVS, FNYEAQ. The CDR3 is 16 residues long. After removal of 7 bases from V and 4 bases from J, the junction contained 14 bases not matched to a gene. This chain uses TRBV7-6 with TRBJ2-3; 7 bases align to TRBD1. The sample taken for sequencing was PBMCs. This sequence was found in a woman aged 50 to 60 in good health and CMV-seronegative. CDR3: CASKKAFTGDPDTQYF. The CDR3 coding sequence is TGTGCCAGCAAAAAAGCGTTTACAGGGGATCCAGATACGCAGTATTTT.